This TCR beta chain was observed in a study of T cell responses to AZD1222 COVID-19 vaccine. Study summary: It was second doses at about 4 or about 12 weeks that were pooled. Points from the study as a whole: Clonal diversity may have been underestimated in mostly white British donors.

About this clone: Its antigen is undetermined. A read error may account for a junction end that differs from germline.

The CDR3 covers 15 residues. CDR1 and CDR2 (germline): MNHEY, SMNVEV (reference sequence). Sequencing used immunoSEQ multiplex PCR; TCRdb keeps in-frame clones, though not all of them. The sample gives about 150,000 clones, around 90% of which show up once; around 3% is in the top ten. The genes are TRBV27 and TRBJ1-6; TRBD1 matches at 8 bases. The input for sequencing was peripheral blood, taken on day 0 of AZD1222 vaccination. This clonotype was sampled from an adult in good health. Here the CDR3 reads CTSSRKGQDNSPLHF. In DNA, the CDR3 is TGTACCAGCAGCCGGAAGGGACAGGATAATTCACCCCTCCACTTT.